Listed below are T cell receptor beta chains from one sample, sequenced in a study of siplizumab effects on memory and regulatory T cells. Clones were sequenced by immunoSEQ multiplex PCR, and TCRdb holds only the in-frame ones, with some missing. The top ten hold 0.9% to 1.4% of the sample, which has around 94,000 clones, roughly 90% seen once. What was sequenced was CD4+ T cells sorted from blood. Receptor source: a human donor in good health. CDR3s include the opening cysteine and the closing phenylalanine or tryptophan. The D gene is left open where the match is weak. Part of the rows lack a size; the others show once, few, many or a class for expanded clones.

TRBD1 NA TRBJ1-5 TRBV19 CASSLGGTGGQPQHF TGTGCCAGTAGCCTCGGGGGGACAGGGGGTCAGCCCCAGCATTTT
NA NA TRBJ1-5 TRBV27 CASSFTGGQPQHF TGTGCCAGCAGTTTCACTGGTGGGCAGCCCCAGCATTTT
TRBD2 NA TRBJ2-5 TRBV7-8 CASSLAGRREKTQYF TGTGCCAGCAGCTTAGCGGGGAGGCGGGAGAAGACCCAGTACTTC
NA NA TRBJ1-2 TRBV7-6 CASSQPTGAGYTF TGTGCCAGCAGCCAACCGACAGGTGCTGGCTACACCTTC
TRBD2 NA TRBJ2-3 TRBV7-2 CASSLSSGALNTQYF TGTGCCAGCAGCTTAAGTAGCGGGGCCCTAAATACGCAGTATTTT
NA NA TRBJ1-3 TRBV18 CASSPYQPSDSGNTIYF TGTGCCAGCTCACCATATCAGCCTAGCGACTCTGGAAACACCATATATTTT
TRBD2 NA TRBJ2-1 TRBV7-3 CASSERLAGGPGEQFF TGTGCCAGCAGCGAAAGACTAGCGGGAGGGCCGGGGGAGCAGTTCTTC
NA NA TRBJ2-7 TRBV6-6 CASRASYEQYF TGTGCCAGCAGGGCCTCCTACGAGCAGTACTTC
NA once TRBJ2-3 TRBV5-1 CASSLRGNTDTQYF TGCGCCAGCAGCTTACGGGGAAACACAGATACGCAGTATTTT
NA NA TRBJ2-7 TRBV20-1 CSGFQAYEQYF TGCAGTGGCTTTCAGGCCTACGAGCAGTACTTC
TRBD1 NA TRBJ1-1 TRBV6-5 CASSSGGLEAFF TGTGCCAGCAGTTCAGGGGGCCTTGAAGCTTTCTTT
NA NA TRBJ1-2 TRBV5-1 CASSPYTGNYGYTF TGCGCCAGCAGCCCGTATACAGGGAACTATGGCTACACCTTC
NA NA TRBJ2-1 TRBV19 CASSIVRESNEQFF TGTGCCAGTAGTATTGTTAGGGAGTCAAATGAGCAGTTCTTC
TRBD2 NA TRBJ2-1 TRBV27 CASSSPGVAGVHEQFF TGTGCCAGCAGTTCCCCCGGGGTAGCGGGGGTCCATGAGCAGTTCTTC
TRBD1 NA TRBJ1-1 TRBV28 CASSLFSRGQVEAFF TGTGCCAGCAGTTTATTTTCCAGGGGGCAGGTTGAAGCTTTCTTT
TRBD1 NA TRBJ2-5 TRBV5-1 CASSLDRASETQYF TGCGCCAGCAGCCTGGACAGGGCCTCGGAGACCCAGTACTTC
NA once TRBJ2-1 TRBV5-4 CASSLVGAKRLNEQFF TGTGCCAGCAGCTTGGTGGGGGCCAAGAGGTTAAATGAGCAGTTCTTC
NA NA TRBJ2-1 TRBV13 CASSLDGTYNEQFF TGTGCCAGCAGCCTAGACGGGACCTACAATGAGCAGTTCTTC
TRBD1 NA TRBJ2-3 TRBV28 CASSGTGRYRTQYF TGTGCCAGCAGTGGGACAGGGCGCTACCGTACGCAGTATTTT
NA NA TRBJ2-2 TRBV27 CASSQWNTGELFF TGTGCCAGCAGTCAATGGAACACCGGGGAGCTGTTTTTT
NA NA TRBJ2-5 TRBV6-5 CATRPSLETQYF TGTGCCACCCGACCTAGCCTGGAGACCCAGTACTTC
TRBD1 NA TRBJ2-5 TRBV18 CASSQNANRGRGRETQYF TGTGCCAGCTCACAGAACGCCAACAGGGGCAGGGGTAGAGAGACCCAGTACTTC
NA NA TRBJ1-5 TRBV6-4 CASATGFNQPQHF TGTGCCAGCGCCACAGGGTTCAATCAGCCCCAGCATTTT
NA once TRBJ2-7 TRBV6-5 CASSCPKRSSYEQYF TGTGCCAGCAGTTGCCCGAAGAGAAGCTCCTACGAGCAGTACTTC
NA NA TRBJ1-2 TRBV19 CASSKSLLLSLNYGYTF TGTGCCAGTTCGAAATCTCTCCTCTTAAGCCTTAACTATGGCTACACCTTC
TRBD1 NA TRBJ2-7 TRBV7-3 CASSLLQGHEQYF TGTGCCAGCAGCTTATTACAGGGGCACGAGCAGTACTTC
NA NA TRBJ2-2 TRBV15 CATSRDWRNTGELFF TGTGCCACCAGCAGAGATTGGAGGAACACCGGGGAGCTGTTTTTT
TRBD2 NA TRBJ2-7 TRBV7-8 CASSLLGVGLATDGIYEQYF TGTGCCAGCAGCTTGTTAGGGGTCGGACTAGCGACTGACGGGATCTACGAGCAGTACTTC
TRBD1 NA TRBJ1-4 TRBV7-9 CASSLQGAEKLFF TGTGCCAGCAGCTTACAGGGGGCTGAAAAACTGTTTTTT
NA NA TRBJ2-7 TRBV11-1 CASTVRAGRDKQYF TGTGCCAGCACCGTGAGGGCAGGGAGAGATAAGCAGTACTTC
NA once TRBJ2-7 TRBV28 CASRSGPAYEQYF TGTGCCAGCAGGTCAGGGCCGGCCTACGAGCAGTACTTC
TRBD2 NA TRBJ2-2 TRBV6-4 CASRGEFTGELFF TGTGCCAGCCGGGGGGAGTTCACCGGGGAGCTGTTTTTT
NA NA TRBJ2-5 TRBV7-9 CASSAGVVETQYF TGTGCCAGCAGCGCCGGGGTTGTCGAGACCCAGTACTTC
TRBD2 NA TRBJ2-7 TRBV5-1 CASSLQRGATYEQYF TGCGCCAGCAGCTTGCAGCGGGGTGCTACCTACGAGCAGTACTTC
NA NA TRBJ2-7 TRBV5-5 CASSLATGPTYEQYF TGTGCCAGCAGCCTAGCGACAGGGCCAACCTACGAGCAGTACTTC
TRBD2 NA TRBJ2-3 TRBV7-9 CAGGASGSTDTQYF TGTGCCGGGGGGGCTAGCGGGTCCACAGATACGCAGTATTTT
NA NA TRBJ2-1 TRBV4-2 CASSQELAAGIYNEQFF TGTGCCAGCAGCCAAGAATTAGCGGCTGGAATATACAATGAGCAGTTCTTC
NA NA TRBJ1-5 TRBV30 CAWRDGKEPQHF TGTGCCTGGAGGGATGGAAAAGAGCCCCAGCATTTT
TRBD1 NA TRBJ1-1 TRBV7-9 CASGPRPGQGAQTEAFF TGTGCCAGCGGCCCTCGGCCCGGACAGGGGGCGCAAACTGAAGCTTTCTTT
NA NA TRBJ2-7 TRBV9 CASSQDDGTSYEQYF TGTGCCAGCAGCCAGGATGATGGTACCTCCTACGAGCAGTACTTC
NA few TRBJ2-7 TRBV7-6 CASSHRDEQYF TGTGCCAGCAGCCACCGGGACGAGCAGTACTTC
NA NA TRBJ2-5 TRBV10-3 CAISEPWEETQYF TGTGCCATCAGTGAGCCGTGGGAGGAGACCCAGTACTTC
NA NA TRBJ2-1 TRBV5-5 CASSPTRTDNEQFF TGTGCCAGCAGCCCCACTAGGACAGACAATGAGCAGTTCTTC
NA NA TRBJ1-1 TRBV6-1 CASSDWVNTEAFF TGTGCCAGCAGTGATTGGGTGAACACTGAAGCTTTCTTT
TRBD1 NA TRBJ1-2 TRBV6-5 CASRLGQVPLYGYTF TGTGCCAGCAGGCTGGGACAGGTCCCTCTCTATGGCTACACCTTC
NA NA TRBJ2-2 TRBV29-1 CSVEGVGGELFF TGCAGCGTTGAAGGAGTTGGCGGGGAGCTGTTTTTT
NA NA TRBJ2-1 TRBV5-1 CASSFRWGDHNEQFF TGCGCCAGCAGCTTCCGTTGGGGGGACCACAATGAGCAGTTCTTC
NA NA TRBJ1-2 TRBV4-1 CASSPPLGGRRYGYTF TGCGCCAGCAGCCCCCCCCTTGGGGGGCGTCGGTATGGCTACACCTTC
TRBD1 NA TRBJ1-2 TRBV7-9 CASSARDRGDYGYTF TGTGCCAGCAGCGCGCGGGACAGGGGTGACTATGGCTACACCTTC
NA once TRBJ2-1 TRBV11-2 CASSSLRGINEQFF TGTGCCAGCAGCTCCTTAAGAGGGATCAATGAGCAGTTCTTC
NA NA TRBJ1-1 TRBV27 CASSEWQGINTEAFF TGTGCCAGCAGCGAATGGCAGGGTATAAACACTGAAGCTTTCTTT
TRBD2 NA TRBJ2-1 TRBV7-2 CASSPGNGGRGEQFF TGTGCCAGCAGCCCAGGAAATGGCGGGAGGGGTGAGCAGTTCTTC
NA NA TRBJ2-5 TRBV5-1 CASSLALETQYF TGCGCCAGCAGCTTGGCCCTAGAGACCCAGTACTTC
TRBD1 once TRBJ2-5 TRBV9 CASSVDFRGLSKVYF TGTGCCAGCAGCGTAGATTTTAGGGGGCTAAGTAAGGTGTACTTC
NA NA TRBJ1-5 TRBV9 CASSASFNGPQHF TGTGCCAGCAGCGCCAGCTTCAACGGGCCCCAGCATTTT